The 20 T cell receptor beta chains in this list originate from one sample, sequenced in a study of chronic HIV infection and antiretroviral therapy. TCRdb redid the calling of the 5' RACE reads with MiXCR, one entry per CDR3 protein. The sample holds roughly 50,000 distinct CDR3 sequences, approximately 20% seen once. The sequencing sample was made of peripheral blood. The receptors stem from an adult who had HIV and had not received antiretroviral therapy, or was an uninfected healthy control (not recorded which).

CDR3 residues: CASSFRTEAFF. CDR3 in DNA: TGTGCCAGCAGTTTTCGGACTGAAGCTTTCTTT. The chain combines TRBV28 with TRBJ1-1; D uncertain. V lost 3 bases and J 5 bases, leaving 4 bases between the germline ends. CDR3 size: 11 residues. Germline-derived CDR1 and CDR2 are MDHEN and SYDVKM.

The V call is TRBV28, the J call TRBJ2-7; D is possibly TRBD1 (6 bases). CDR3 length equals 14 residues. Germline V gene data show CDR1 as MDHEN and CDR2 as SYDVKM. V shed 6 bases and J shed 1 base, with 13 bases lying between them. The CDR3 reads CASRPDRSSYEQYF. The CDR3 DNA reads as TGTGCCAGCAGACCCGACAGGAGTTCCTACGAGCAGTACTTC.

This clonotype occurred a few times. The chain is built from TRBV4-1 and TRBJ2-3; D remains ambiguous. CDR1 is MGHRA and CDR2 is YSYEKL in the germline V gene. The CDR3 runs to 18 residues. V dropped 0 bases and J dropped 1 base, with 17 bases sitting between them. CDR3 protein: CASSQEWGRGDGTDTQYF. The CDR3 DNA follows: TGCGCCAGCAGCCAAGAGTGGGGTCGTGGAGATGGCACAGATACGCAGTATTTT.

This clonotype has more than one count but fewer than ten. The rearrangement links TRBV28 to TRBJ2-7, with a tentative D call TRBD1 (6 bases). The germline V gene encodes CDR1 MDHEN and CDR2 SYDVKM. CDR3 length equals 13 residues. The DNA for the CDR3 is TGTGCTACCAGGGGCAGTGAACGCTACGAGCAGTACTTC. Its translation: CATRGSERYEQYF.

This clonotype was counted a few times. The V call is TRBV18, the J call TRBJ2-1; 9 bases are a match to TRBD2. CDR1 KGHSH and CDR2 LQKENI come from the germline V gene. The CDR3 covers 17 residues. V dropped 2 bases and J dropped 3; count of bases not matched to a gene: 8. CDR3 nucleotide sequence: TGTGCCAGCTCACCAAAAAACATAGCGGGAGACTACAATGAGCAGTTCTTC. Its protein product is CASSPKNIAGDYNEQFF.

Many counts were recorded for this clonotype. The CDR3: CATTVVGSRGGYTF. The CDR3 DNA reads as TGTGCCACCACCGTGGTAGGGAGTAGGGGAGGCTACACCTTC. The genes are TRBV6-6 and TRBJ1-2; D perhaps matches TRBD1 (5 bases). The CDR3 spans 14 residues. Germline assignment: CDR1 MNHNY and CDR2 SVGAGI (reference sequence). Trimming left V 10 bases short and J 8 bases short, with 23 bases between.

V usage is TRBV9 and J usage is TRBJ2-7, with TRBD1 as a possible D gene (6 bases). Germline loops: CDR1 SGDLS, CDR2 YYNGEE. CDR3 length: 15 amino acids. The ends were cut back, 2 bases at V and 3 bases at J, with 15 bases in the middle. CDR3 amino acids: CASSVSWGPSYEQYF. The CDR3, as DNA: TGTGCCAGCAGCGTGTCCTGGGGGCCTAGCTACGAGCAGTACTTC.

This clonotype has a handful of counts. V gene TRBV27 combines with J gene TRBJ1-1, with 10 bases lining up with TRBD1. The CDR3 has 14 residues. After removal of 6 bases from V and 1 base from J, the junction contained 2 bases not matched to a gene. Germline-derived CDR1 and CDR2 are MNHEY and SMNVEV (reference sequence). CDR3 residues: CASSWDRGNTEAFF. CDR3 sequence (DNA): TGTGCCAGCAGCTGGGACAGGGGGAACACTGAAGCTTTCTTT.

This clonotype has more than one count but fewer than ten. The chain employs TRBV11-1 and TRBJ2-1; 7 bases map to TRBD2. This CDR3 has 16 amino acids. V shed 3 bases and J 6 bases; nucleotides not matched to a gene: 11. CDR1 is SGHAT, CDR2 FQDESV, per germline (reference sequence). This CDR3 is CASSFRGGSWGNEQFF. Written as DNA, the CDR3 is TGTGCCAGCAGCTTTAGGGGCGGGAGTTGGGGCAATGAGCAGTTCTTC.

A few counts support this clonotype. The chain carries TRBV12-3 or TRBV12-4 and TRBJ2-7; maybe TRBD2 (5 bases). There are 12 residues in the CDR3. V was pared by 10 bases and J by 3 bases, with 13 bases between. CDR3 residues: CATRRGIYEQYF. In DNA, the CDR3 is TGTGCCACTAGGAGAGGGATCTACGAGCAGTACTTC.

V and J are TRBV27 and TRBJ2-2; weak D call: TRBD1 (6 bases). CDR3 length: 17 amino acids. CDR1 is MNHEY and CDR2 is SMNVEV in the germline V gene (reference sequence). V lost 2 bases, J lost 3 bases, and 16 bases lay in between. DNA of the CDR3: TGTGCCAGCAGTTTAAAATCGGCAGGGGTTGACACCGGGGAGCTGTTTTTT. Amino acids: CASSLKSAGVDTGELFF.

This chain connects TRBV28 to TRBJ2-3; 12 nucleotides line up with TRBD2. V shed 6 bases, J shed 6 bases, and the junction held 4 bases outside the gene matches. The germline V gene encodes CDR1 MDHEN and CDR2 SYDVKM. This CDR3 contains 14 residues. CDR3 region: CASRTSGRLDTQYF. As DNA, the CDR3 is TGTGCCAGCAGGACTAGCGGGAGATTGGATACGCAGTATTTT.

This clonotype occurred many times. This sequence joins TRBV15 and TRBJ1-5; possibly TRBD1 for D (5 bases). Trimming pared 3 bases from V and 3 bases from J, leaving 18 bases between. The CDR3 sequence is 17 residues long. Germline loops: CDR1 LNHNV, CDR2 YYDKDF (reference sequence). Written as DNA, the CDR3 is TGTGCCACCAGCAGTGAAAACAGGAGGAGCTTCAATCAGCCCCAGCATTTT. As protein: CATSSENRRSFNQPQHF.

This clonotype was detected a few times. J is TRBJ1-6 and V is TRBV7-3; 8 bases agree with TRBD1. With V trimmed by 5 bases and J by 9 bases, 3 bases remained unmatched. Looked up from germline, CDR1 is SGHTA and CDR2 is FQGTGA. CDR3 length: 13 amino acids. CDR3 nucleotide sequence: TGTGCCAGCAGCCCAGACAGGGGTTCACCCCTCCACTTT. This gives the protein CASSPDRGSPLHF.

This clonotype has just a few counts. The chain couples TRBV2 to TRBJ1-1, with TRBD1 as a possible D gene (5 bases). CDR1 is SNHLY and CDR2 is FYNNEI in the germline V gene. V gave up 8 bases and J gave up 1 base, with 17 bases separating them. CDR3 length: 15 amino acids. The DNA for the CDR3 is TGTGCCAGCCACCGGGACTCCAGTCCGAACACTGAAGCTTTCTTT. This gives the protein CASHRDSSPNTEAFF.

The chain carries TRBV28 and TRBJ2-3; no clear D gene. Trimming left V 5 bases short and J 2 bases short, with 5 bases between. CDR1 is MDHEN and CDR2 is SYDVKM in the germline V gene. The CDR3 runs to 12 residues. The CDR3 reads CASSGYTDTQYF. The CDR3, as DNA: TGTGCCAGCAGTGGCTACACAGATACGCAGTATTTT.

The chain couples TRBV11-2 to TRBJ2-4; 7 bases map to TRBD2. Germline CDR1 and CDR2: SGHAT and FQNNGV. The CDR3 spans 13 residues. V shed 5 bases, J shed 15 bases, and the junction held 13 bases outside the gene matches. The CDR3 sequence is CASSRTRVEFTYF. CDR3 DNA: TGTGCCAGCAGCCGGACTAGGGTCGAGTTCACGTACTTC.

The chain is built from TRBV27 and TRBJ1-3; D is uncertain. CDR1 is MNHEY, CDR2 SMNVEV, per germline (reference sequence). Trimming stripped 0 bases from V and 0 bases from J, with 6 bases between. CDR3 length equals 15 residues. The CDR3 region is CASSLSGVSGNTIYF. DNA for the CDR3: TGTGCCAGCAGTTTATCGGGCGTCTCTGGAAACACCATATATTTT.

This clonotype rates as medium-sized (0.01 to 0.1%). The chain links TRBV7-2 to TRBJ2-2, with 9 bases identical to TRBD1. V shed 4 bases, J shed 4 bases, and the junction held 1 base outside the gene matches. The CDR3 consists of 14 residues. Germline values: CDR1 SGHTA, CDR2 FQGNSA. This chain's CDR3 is CASSSTGGTGELFF. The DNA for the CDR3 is TGTGCCAGCAGCTCGACAGGGGGCACCGGGGAGCTGTTTTTT.

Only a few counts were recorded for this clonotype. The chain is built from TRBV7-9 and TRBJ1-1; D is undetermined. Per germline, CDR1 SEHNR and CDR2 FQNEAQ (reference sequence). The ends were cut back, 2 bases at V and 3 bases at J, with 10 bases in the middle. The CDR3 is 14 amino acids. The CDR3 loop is CASSLSRRDTEAFF. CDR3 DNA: TGTGCCAGCAGCTTATCGCGTAGGGACACTGAAGCTTTCTTT.